This T cell receptor (beta chain) was profiled in a study of somatic mutations in cytotoxic T cells in rheumatoid arthritis. General study points: Nothing was done to adjust for multiple comparisons when TRBV07 showed up slightly less in rheumatoid arthritis patients.

This table comes from immunoSEQ multiplex PCR, and its TCRdb copy is limited to in-frame clones, with some not included. The profile shows roughly 9,300 clones, over 80% of them singletons. Germline assignment: CDR1 LGHNA and CDR2 YSLEER. The CDR3 spans 16 residues. The V end was cut by 1 base, the J end by 6 bases, with 18 bases between. Details on this clone: What it recognizes is unknown.

Sequenced: CD8+ T cells sorted from blood. The receptor was derived from a woman under 30 with rheumatoid arthritis. The chain combines TRBV4-3 with TRBJ1-1, with D perhaps TRBD1 (5 bases). The CDR3, as DNA: TGCGCCAGCAGCCAAGGGAGGGGCACCCTAGGGTCTGAAGCTTTCTTT. The encoded protein is CASSQGRGTLGSEAFF.